This T cell receptor (beta chain) comes out of a study of shared clonotypes between healthy human individuals. For the study at large: The composition of the donors was two women and a few men aged 18 to 49.

Method: immunoSEQ multiplex PCR; TCRdb's copy keeps in-frame clones and lacks some. The top ten clones hold 1.5% of a sample with nearly 1,000,000 clones, around 80% of them seen once. Donors were healthy HIV-negative adults without recently reported acute infections or vaccinations. Whole-study findings and limits: Clonotypes which were not shared had lower generation probabilities than clonotypes that all four donors shared. Large depth notwithstanding, sorted-subset sequencing proved incomplete by rarefaction.

As to this clone: What it binds is unknown.

Losses at the gene ends were 0 bases for V and 2 bases for J; bases not matched to a gene: 8. The CDR3 covers 18 residues. In germline, CDR1 is ENHRY, CDR2 SYGVKD. Sequenced material: memory CD4+ T cells sorted from blood. Sample subset: CD45RA-negative fraction. The source is a man younger than 35 in good health. V is TRBV10-3 and J is TRBJ2-1; 9 bases align to TRBD2. CDR3: CAISESASGTGPYNEQFF. In DNA, the CDR3 is TGTGCCATCAGTGAGTCGGCTAGCGGGACGGGACCCTACAATGAGCAGTTCTTC.